This T cell receptor beta chain derives from a study of blood T cell repertoires in COVID-19. Methods used by the authors: Estimates of nucleated cell counts were drawn from the amplification of reference gene primers. Repertoires were generated with immunoSEQ multiplex PCR, while TCRdb's copy carries only in-frame clones and drops some. D and trimming come from the DNA, and the V and J calls and clone size come from that table. This sample has approximately 150,000 clones, with 90% to 95% found just once. As regards this clone: The sample has other DNA sequences that encode this CDR3 too.

The V segment lost 0 bases and the J segment 5 bases; nucleotides outside the gene matches: 5. Germline CDR1 is SGHRS and CDR2 is YFSETQ. This CDR3 is 15 amino acids long. Seattle patient enrollment occurred during active infection, with longitudinal follow-up thereafter. Sequencing was carried out using peripheral blood. This TCR derives from a woman between 55 and 75 years old with COVID-19, enrolled during active disease. The rearrangement joins TRBV5-1 to TRBJ2-5; 9 nucleotides line up with TRBD2. The CDR3 protein is CASSLVAGGQETQYF. CDR3 coding DNA: TGCGCCAGCAGCTTGGTGGCGGGGGGGCAGGAGACCCAGTACTTC.